The 8 T cell receptor beta chains presented below share a single source sample, sequenced in a study of spatial heterogeneity in lung cancer. As to time point: sample taken at primary tumor resection. From tumor, nontumor lung or frozen PBMC, whole RNA was taken unsorted for sequencing. TCRdb independently ran MiXCR on the 5' RACE reads; one entry per CDR3 protein. The table records about 36,000 distinct CDR3 sequences, around 5% of them present only once. The source material was PBMCs, sampled at surgery. The receptors were sampled from a female donor with early-stage non-small cell lung cancer.

This clonotype has a count of ten or more. The genes are TRBV29-1 and TRBJ2-7, with D perhaps TRBD1 or TRBD2 (5 bases each). The ends were cut back, 4 bases at V and 9 bases at J, with 16 bases in the middle. Looked up from germline, CDR1 is SQVTM and CDR2 is ANQGSEA. The CDR3 is 12 amino acids. CDR3 sequence (DNA): TGCAGCGTTGGTCAGGGAGATACAGGGCAGTACTTC. It translates to CSVGQGDTGQYF.

The chain is built from TRBV12-3 or TRBV12-4 and TRBJ2-7; D unclear. This CDR3 contains 14 residues. The V and J ends lost 3 bases and 1 base respectively, with 10 bases between them. In DNA form, the CDR3 reads TGTGCCAGCAGTTTTAGTCACGGATCCTACGAGCAGTACTTC. It translates to CASSFSHGSYEQYF.

Many counts were recorded for this clonotype. V is TRBV29-1 and J is TRBJ2-3; 7 positions agree with TRBD1. The germline CDR1 and CDR2 sequences are SQVTM and ANQGSEA. The CDR3 consists of 13 residues. The trim removed 6 bases at V and 0 bases at J, leaving 3 bases unmatched. CDR3: CSVETGSTDTQYF. The CDR3 region has the DNA TGCAGCGTGGAGACAGGGAGCACAGATACGCAGTATTTT.

This clonotype was counted at least ten times. The chain employs TRBV15 and TRBJ2-7, with TRBD2 matching 7 bases. The CDR3 is 14 residues long. The V and J ends lost 0 bases and 3 bases, in that order; junction bases with no gene match: 2. The germline V gene has CDR1 LNHNV and CDR2 YYDKDF (reference sequence). CDR3 amino acids: CATSRDREGYEQYF. The CDR3 nucleotides are TGTGCCACCAGCAGAGATAGGGAGGGCTACGAGCAGTACTTC.

In its sample, this clonotype was seen many times. V gene TRBV6-5 combines with J gene TRBJ2-4; no clear D gene. Germline V CDR1 and CDR2: MNHEY, SVGAGI. Trimming stripped 1 base from V and 1 base from J, with 17 bases between. This CDR3 is 18 amino acids long. The CDR3 region is CASSYFPFRKEAKNIQYF. DNA of the CDR3: TGTGCCAGCAGTTACTTTCCCTTTCGAAAAGAGGCCAAAAACATTCAGTACTTC.

This clonotype has ten or more counts. The chain is built from TRBV7-9 and TRBJ2-3, with unresolved D. This CDR3 contains 15 residues. Germline-derived CDR1 and CDR2 are SEHNR and FQNEAQ (reference sequence). Between the trimmed V and J ends, which lost 10 bases and 0 bases, there was a span of 17 bases. The CDR3 spells CATGGKAPSTDTQYF. For the CDR3, the DNA is TGTGCCACCGGCGGAAAGGCGCCTAGCACAGATACGCAGTATTTT.

This chain links TRBV20-1 with TRBJ2-1; 8 bases are shared with TRBD2. CDR3 length: 16 amino acids. V shed 4 bases and J 0 bases; nucleotides not matched to a gene: 8. Germline-derived CDR1 and CDR2 are DFQATT and SNEGSKA (reference sequence). The CDR3 is CSAIGSGADSYNEQFF. The CDR3 DNA is TGCAGTGCTATTGGTAGCGGGGCCGACTCCTACAATGAGCAGTTCTTC.

This clonotype was recorded a few times. The chain couples TRBV4-1 to TRBJ2-1; 13 bases match TRBD2. V gave up 4 bases and J gave up 1 base; unmatched junction bases: 7. CDR1 and CDR2 from the germline V gene are MGHRA and YSYEKL. This CDR3 contains 18 residues. The CDR3 is CASSPELAGGVSYNEQFF. CDR3 DNA: TGCGCCAGCAGCCCCGAACTAGCGGGAGGGGTGTCCTACAATGAGCAGTTCTTC.